This passage covers 27 T cell receptor beta chains from one sample sequenced in a study of early T cells in non-severe SARS-CoV-2 infection. TCRdb re-called the 5' RACE reads with MiXCR, one entry per CDR3 protein. The sample records some 81,000 distinct CDR3 sequences, over 8.5% being singletons. What was sequenced was whole blood. Every receptor here comes from an adult who was a healthcare worker with PCR-confirmed SARS-CoV-2 infection or an uninfected control (not recorded which).

The V gene is TRBV27, the J gene TRBJ2-7; D could derive from TRBD1 or TRBD2 (5 bases each). V was cut by 4 bases and J by 5 bases, with 18 bases left in between. The V gene's germline CDR1 is MNHEY and CDR2 SMNVEV (reference sequence). The CDR3 runs to 15 residues. CDR3: CASSSGGRVSHEQYF. The CDR3 nucleotides are TGTGCCAGCAGTTCTGGGGGAAGAGTGTCCCACGAGCAGTACTTC.

The J gene is TRBJ1-6, the V gene TRBV15, with D perhaps TRBD1 (5 bases). V was cut by 0 bases and J by 9 bases, with 15 bases left in between. The CDR3 covers 16 residues. In germline, CDR1 is LNHNV, CDR2 YYDKDF (reference sequence). CDR3 region: CATSRDPQGRSSPLHF. CDR3 sequence (DNA): TGTGCCACCAGCAGAGATCCGCAGGGAAGGAGTTCACCCCTCCACTTT.

This clonotype showed up many times. V usage is TRBV4-1 and J usage is TRBJ1-1; D is undetermined. The CDR3 sequence is 14 residues long. Germline loops: CDR1 MGHRA, CDR2 YSYEKL. V dropped 0 bases and J dropped 1 base, with 6 bases sitting between them. CDR3 protein: CASSQEGQNTEAFF. CDR3 in DNA: TGCGCCAGCAGCCAAGAAGGCCAGAACACTGAAGCTTTCTTT.

In this sample, this clonotype turned up a few times. The rearrangement uses TRBV9 and TRBJ2-2; 12 bases match TRBD2. Germline V gene lookup returns CDR1 SGDLS and CDR2 YYNGEE. There are 18 residues in the CDR3. Unmatched junction bases numbered 9, after V lost 1 base and J lost 5 bases. The CDR3, as DNA: TGTGCCAGCAGCGTAACTCTGCTAGCGGGAGGGCGGACCGGGGAGCTGTTTTTT. Protein sequence: CASSVTLLAGGRTGELFF. The whole variable domain, filled in from reference TRBV9 and TRBJ2-2, reads DSGVTQTPKHLITATGQRVTLRCSPRSGDLSVYWYQQSLDQGLQFLIQYYNGEERAKGNILERFSAQQFPDLHSELNLSSLELGDSALYFCASSVTLLAGGRTGELFFGEGSRLTVL.

This clonotype appeared many times. V usage is TRBV10-3 and J usage is TRBJ2-1; 9 bases fit TRBD2. Germline V lookup: CDR1 ENHRY, CDR2 SYGVKD. The CDR3 consists of 14 residues. The V segment lost 4 bases and the J segment 8 bases; nucleotides outside the gene matches: 6. This CDR3 is CAISVRGRGDEQFF. As DNA, the CDR3 is TGTGCCATCAGTGTTCGCGGGAGGGGGGATGAGCAGTTCTTC.

This clonotype came up a few times. V is TRBV27 and J is TRBJ1-5; D not resolved. The CDR3 is 14 amino acids. CDR1 and CDR2 from the germline V gene are MNHEY and SMNVEV (reference sequence). The V end was cut by 5 bases, the J end by 5 bases, with 13 bases between. For the CDR3, the DNA is TGTGCCAGCAGTCCCCGGGAGGCAGATCAGCCCCAGCATTTT. It specifies CASSPREADQPQHF.

At least ten counts were recorded for this clonotype. The chain is built from TRBV4-1 and TRBJ1-5; D might be TRBD1 (6 bases). This CDR3 is 15 amino acids long. Germline lookup yields CDR1 MGHRA and CDR2 YSYEKL. The V end was cut by 1 base, the J end by 3 bases, with 10 bases between. The CDR3 coding sequence is TGCGCCAGCAGCCAAGGTACAGGGCCCAATCAGCCCCAGCATTTT. Its translation: CASSQGTGPNQPQHF.

There are a few counts of this clonotype. This sequence joins TRBV7-3 and TRBJ2-1, with 7 bases matching TRBD2. J gave up 2 bases and V 2 bases, and 3 bases lay outside the gene matches. CDR1 is SGHTA and CDR2 is FQGTGA in the germline V gene. The CDR3 totals 15 residues. This CDR3 is CASSLLAATYNEQFF. The CDR3 nucleotides are TGTGCCAGCAGCTTACTAGCGGCAACCTACAATGAGCAGTTCTTC.

This clonotype was counted at least ten times. The rearrangement links TRBV7-2 to TRBJ1-1; possible D gene TRBD1, 6 bases. Trimming removed 6 bases at V and 4 bases at J, with 12 bases between. This CDR3 spans 13 amino acids. Looked up from germline, CDR1 is SGHTA and CDR2 is FQGNSA. CDR3 region: CASRIGGSTEAFF. CDR3 coding DNA: TGTGCCAGCAGGATAGGGGGTTCCACTGAAGCTTTCTTT.

This clonotype was observed a handful of times. V usage is TRBV9 and J usage is TRBJ1-4; D not resolved. V was clipped by 0 bases and J by 4 bases, with 7 bases between them. Germline V gene lookup returns CDR1 SGDLS and CDR2 YYNGEE. The CDR3 loop spans 14 amino acids. CDR3 amino acids: CASSVDKLNEKLFF. The CDR3 nucleotides read TGTGCCAGCAGCGTAGATAAGCTTAATGAAAAACTGTTTTTT.

As to this clonotype: The junction and the germline gene differ at one end; a read error may be behind it. V and J are TRBV20-1 and TRBJ2-7; D gene uncertain. The CDR3 extends over 12 amino acids. CDR1 is DFQATT, CDR2 SNEGSKA, per germline (reference sequence). This CDR3 is CSARISSYERYF. The CDR3 nucleotides read TGCAGTGCTAGAATCAGCTCCTACGAGCGGTACTTC.

The chain combines TRBV27 with TRBJ2-1; 12 positions match TRBD2. CDR1 and CDR2 from the germline V gene are MNHEY and SMNVEV (reference sequence). With V trimmed by 4 bases and J by 3 bases, 16 bases remained unmatched. The length of the CDR3 is 20 residues. The CDR3 sequence: CASSYDPPLAGGYLYNEQFF. CDR3 nucleotide sequence: TGTGCCAGCAGTTATGACCCCCCACTAGCGGGAGGTTACCTCTACAATGAGCAGTTCTTC.

In its sample, this clonotype was seen many times. As DNA, the CDR3 is TGTGCCATCAGTGGGACAGGGGATGGCTACACCTTC. This sequence encodes CAISGTGDGYTF. The chain has TRBV10-3 and TRBJ1-2, with 9 bases lining up with TRBD1. Unmatched junction bases numbered 0, after V lost 4 bases and J lost 6 bases. Germline V lookup: CDR1 ENHRY, CDR2 SYGVKD. The CDR3 runs to 12 residues.

In its sample, this clonotype was seen a few times. The chain combines TRBV5-1 with TRBJ2-1, with 9 bases aligning to TRBD2. After removal of 6 bases from V and 0 bases from J, the junction contained 13 bases not matched to a gene. Germline CDR1 is SGHRS and CDR2 is YFSETQ. The CDR3 covers 18 residues. The CDR3: CASNGGTSRSSSYNEQFF. The CDR3 region has the DNA TGCGCCAGCAACGGGGGGACTAGCCGTTCTAGCTCCTACAATGAGCAGTTCTTC.

This clonotype has a count of ten or more. The rearrangement uses TRBV6-1 and TRBJ1-5; D unresolved. This CDR3 has 14 amino acids. The V and J ends lost 0 bases and 6 bases respectively, with 9 bases between them. Germline V gives CDR1 MNHNS, CDR2 SASEGT. The CDR3 sequence: CASSEAGLRQPQHF. The CDR3 DNA reads TGTGCCAGCAGTGAAGCAGGATTGCGTCAGCCCCAGCATTTT.

This clonotype was seen ten or more times. The CDR3 DNA sequence: TGTGCCAGCAGCCCCCTAAGGGGGACAGGGTGGGAAGGCGAGCAGTACTTC. The encoded protein is CASSPLRGTGWEGEQYF. This chain links TRBV6-2 or TRBV6-3 with TRBJ2-7; 9 bases agree with TRBD1. CDR3 length equals 17 residues. Germline CDR1 and CDR2: MNHEY and SVGEGT. After removal of 6 bases from V and 6 bases from J, the junction contained 18 bases not matched to a gene.

The chain couples TRBV13 to TRBJ2-7; 12 nucleotides align to TRBD1. With 6 bases clipped from V and 9 bases from J, the junction kept 12 bases outside the gene matches. This CDR3 contains 15 residues. Germline V CDR1 and CDR2: PRHDT, FYEKMQ (reference sequence). The CDR3 here is CASSGSGTGGERQYF. Written as DNA, the CDR3 is TGTGCCAGCAGTGGCTCCGGGACAGGGGGCGAGCGGCAGTACTTC.

This clonotype was seen only a few times. CDR3 amino acids: CASSDGRFQETQYF. In DNA form, the CDR3 reads TGTGCCAGCAGTGATGGACGGTTCCAAGAGACCCAGTACTTC. V and J are TRBV2 and TRBJ2-5; D not resolved. In germline, CDR1 is SNHLY, CDR2 FYNNEI. V lost 3 bases and J lost 1, with 9 bases in between. There are 14 residues in the CDR3.

This clonotype was seen more than once but under ten times. The CDR3: CASSLGQSFQETQYF. The CDR3 DNA reads TGTGCCAGCAGCCTCGGACAGTCCTTCCAAGAGACCCAGTACTTC. This chain connects TRBV7-9 to TRBJ2-5, with D maybe TRBD1 (6 bases). Trimming shortened V by 5 bases and J by 1 base, and 14 bases separated the two germline ends. This CDR3 region has 15 residues. Germline V gene lookup returns CDR1 SEHNR and CDR2 FQNEAQ (reference sequence).

Notes on this clonotype: A much more abundant neighbour one base away suggests this may be a read error. The CDR3: CSARYQSTTEAFF. The CDR3 DNA sequence: TGCAGTGCTAGATATCAGAGTACCACTGAAGCTTTCTTT. The chain recombines TRBV20-1 with TRBJ1-1; D not certain. The germline CDR1 and CDR2 sequences are DFQATT and SNEGSKA (reference sequence). This CDR3 region has 13 residues. V dropped 2 bases and J dropped 4 bases, with 11 bases sitting between them.

This clonotype was counted a few times. J is TRBJ2-2 and V is TRBV18; 7 nucleotides match TRBD2. J lost 2 bases, V lost 3 bases, and 9 bases had no gene match. Germline V gives CDR1 KGHSH, CDR2 LQKENI. This CDR3 is built from 17 residues. In nucleotides, the CDR3 is TGTGCCAGCTCACCGACCGGGCTAGCGGTCAACACCGGGGAGCTGTTTTTT. This sequence encodes CASSPTGLAVNTGELFF.

This clonotype was observed at least ten times. The J gene is TRBJ2-1, the V gene TRBV2; D may be TRBD2 (6 bases). Trimming shortened V by 6 bases and J by 5 bases, and 17 bases separated the two germline ends. Germline loops: CDR1 SNHLY, CDR2 FYNNEI. This CDR3 is 15 amino acids long. The CDR3 is CASSMGLILDNEQFF. DNA for the CDR3: TGTGCCAGCAGCATGGGACTGATACTTGACAATGAGCAGTTCTTC.

This clonotype was observed a handful of times. V usage is TRBV2 and J usage is TRBJ2-7; TRBD2 aligns across 12 bases. V shed 7 bases, J shed 7 bases, and the junction held 8 bases outside the gene matches. There are 14 residues in the CDR3. The germline CDR1 and CDR2 sequences are SNHLY and FYNNEI. The CDR3 DNA follows: TGTGCCAGCACCGGGACTAGCGGGCCTGGGGAGCAGTACTTC. Its translation is CASTGTSGPGEQYF.

This clonotype was recorded a few times. This chain uses TRBV29-1 with TRBJ1-1; the D is unclear. Trimming left V 5 bases short and J 6 bases short, with 10 bases between. Germline V gene data show CDR1 as SQVTM and CDR2 as ANQGSEA. This CDR3 spans 11 amino acids. CDR3 residues: CSVSLPAEAFF. Written as DNA, the CDR3 is TGCAGCGTTTCCCTCCCGGCTGAAGCTTTCTTT. The full variable domain, in which reference TRBV29-1 and TRBJ1-1 provide the parts outside the CDR3, is SAVISQKPSRDICQRGTSLTIQCQVDSQVTMMFWYRQQPGQSLTLIATANQGSEATYESGFVIDKFPISRPNLTFSTLTVSNMSPEDSSIYLCSVSLPAEAFFGQGTRLTVV.

This clonotype was recorded a few times. This rearrangement joins TRBV14 to TRBJ2-1, with D perhaps TRBD2 (5 bases). The CDR3 length is 16 residues. Germline CDR1 SGHDN, CDR2 FVKESK. The V gene lost 0 bases and the J gene lost 0 bases, with 9 bases spanning the gap. CDR3 loop: CASSQDWESSYNEQFF. Written as DNA, the CDR3 is TGTGCCAGCAGCCAAGATTGGGAGAGCTCCTACAATGAGCAGTTCTTC.

In this sample, this clonotype turned up many times. The chain links TRBV6-1 to TRBJ2-7; D possibly corresponds to TRBD1 (6 bases). CDR1 and CDR2 (germline): MNHNS, SASEGT. The CDR3 runs to 14 residues. The V end lost 7 bases, the J end lost 0 bases, and 13 bases lay between the germline ends. The CDR3 region is CASTEGGYSYEQYF. The CDR3 DNA reads as TGTGCCAGCACCGAAGGGGGATACTCCTACGAGCAGTACTTC.

The CDR3 reads CSAKSGRGSSYEQYF. The CDR3 DNA is TGCAGTGCTAAGAGCGGGAGGGGGTCGTCCTACGAGCAGTACTTC. This rearrangement joins TRBV20-1 to TRBJ2-7; TRBD2 aligns across 10 bases. Germline CDR1 and CDR2: DFQATT and SNEGSKA (reference sequence). The CDR3 totals 15 residues. The ends lost 4 bases at V and 1 base at J; junction bases unmatched: 7.